The clone carrying this TCR beta chain occurred many times. These data originate in a study of T cells in Graves' hyperthyroidism and ophthalmopathy. Using RNA transcripts as the source, TCR beta CDR3 regions were amplified. The TCR CDR3 first-round RT-PCR relied on the HTBI primer set. TCRdb called the multiplex PCR reads again in MiXCR, with one record for every CDR3 protein. The sample includes about 350,000 distinct CDR3 sequences, 15% to 20% of them seen just once. The CDR3 is 15 residues long. Germline CDR1 and CDR2: MGHRA and YSYEKL. The V end was cut by 0 bases, the J end by 3 bases, with 12 bases between.

The TCR comes from a woman in her forties with Graves' ophthalmopathy. The sequenced sample was blood. The gene calls are TRBV4-1 and TRBJ2-7; possible D gene TRBD1, 6 bases. The CDR3 DNA is TGCGCCAGCAGCCAAGACCAGACAGGAATCTACGAGCAGTACTTC. Translated: CASSQDQTGIYEQYF.